A single TCR beta chain is shown here with its context. Its specificity is unknown. Co-extraction yielded RNA and DNA from about 20-30 mg of unsorted bulk tissue. The sample originates from a study of tumor-infiltrating lymphocytes in primary liver carcinoma. Whole-study results and caveats: In tumor-adjacent and tumor-blood pairs, overlap was lower than in tumor region pairs.

From roughly 470 ng total RNA, TCR beta cDNA was generated with a primer in the constant region. Each TCR beta library was derived from three nested multiplex PCR rounds that employed slightly modified ARM-PCR. The two initial PCR rounds, nine to eleven cycles each, used TRBV1-TRBV30 forward and C-beta reverse primers. TCRdb passed the multiplex PCR reads through MiXCR, listing each CDR3 protein once. The table has 75,000 to 90,000 distinct CDR3 sequences, roughly 72% seen once; the top ten hold 15% to 20%. The V end lost 6 bases, the J end lost 6 bases, and 19 bases lay between the germline ends. Germline V gives CDR1 SQVTM, CDR2 ANQGSEA. This CDR3 is built from 14 residues.

The source of this sequence is a man between 40 and 49 years old with primary liver carcinoma and hepatitis B virus infection. The V and J genes are TRBV29-1 and TRBJ2-3; possible D gene TRBD1, 6 bases. Sequencing was performed on liver tumor tissue from sampling region 1. This sample's subset: tumor region T1, superior pole. The CDR3 region is CSVSEIRDTDTQYF. CDR3 nucleotide sequence: TGCAGCGTCTCCGAAATTAGGGACACCGATACGCAGTATTTT.